This is a list of T cell receptor beta chains from one sample in a study of beta chain features in type 1 diabetes. The method was immunoSEQ multiplex PCR; TCRdb's version includes in-frame clones alone and lacks a portion of them. The table lists about 260,000 clones, around 20% of them singletons. The sample comprised naive CD4+ T cells from blood. All receptors derive from a woman in her forties with type 1 diabetes. The CDR3 runs from the conserved cysteine through the conserved F or W. D genes are given only for firm matches. Not every row has a clone size; where given, it reads once, few, many or a size class.

size	V	J	D	CDR3	DNA
.	TRBV6-5	TRBJ1-2	TRBD1	CASSSRQGHGYTF	TGTGCCAGCAGTTCCCGACAGGGGCATGGCTACACCTTC
.	TRBV28	TRBJ2-2	TRBD2	CASSLSGGTGELFF	TGTGCCAGCAGTTTATCGGGGGGAACCGGGGAGCTGTTTTTT
.	TRBV15	TRBJ1-4	.	CATSRTAGTRGEKLFF	TGTGCCACCAGCAGGACCGCCGGGACACGGGGCGAAAAACTGTTTTTT
few	TRBV30	TRBJ2-7	.	CAWSRGYEQYF	TGTGCCTGGAGTAGGGGATACGAGCAGTACTTC
.	TRBV7-2	TRBJ2-1	TRBD2	CASSAGGLSYNEQFF	TGTGCCAGCAGCGCGGGGGGCCTCTCCTACAATGAGCAGTTCTTC
few	TRBV15	TRBJ1-5	.	CATSRDRGSNQPQHF	TGTGCCACCAGCAGAGATAGGGGAAGCAATCAGCCCCAGCATTTT
.	TRBV7-3	TRBJ1-6	.	CASSLNRPGNNSPLHF	TGTGCCAGCAGCTTAAATCGGCCAGGAAATAATTCACCCCTCCACTTT
.	TRBV7-9	TRBJ2-1	.	CASSLPGDNEQFF	TGTGCCAGCAGCTTACCTGGAGACAATGAGCAGTTCTTC
.	TRBV7-9	TRBJ2-7	.	CASSSPWSGSSYEQYF	TGTGCCAGCAGTTCGCCCTGGAGCGGGTCTTCCTACGAGCAGTACTTC
few	TRBV18	TRBJ2-2	.	CASSPPLPTGRNTGELFF	TGTGCCAGCTCACCTCCACTTCCTACAGGGAGGAACACCGGGGAGCTGTTTTTT
.	TRBV4-3	TRBJ1-1	.	CASSQEGGNTEAFF	TGCGCCAGCAGCCAAGAGGGGGGGAACACTGAAGCTTTCTTT
few	TRBV5-6	TRBJ2-1	TRBD2	CASSSGGNEQFF	TGTGCCAGCAGCTCGGGGGGGAATGAGCAGTTCTTC
few	TRBV9	TRBJ2-1	.	CASSVAPGGSYNEQFF	TGTGCCAGCAGCGTAGCCCCCGGGGGCTCCTACAATGAGCAGTTCTTC
few	TRBV5-1	TRBJ2-7	.	CASSLDSSSYEQYF	TGCGCCAGCAGCTTAGACAGCAGCTCCTACGAGCAGTACTTC
few	TRBV5-1	TRBJ2-1	.	CASSRRGNSGNEQFF	TGCGCCAGCAGCCGCCGGGGAAATAGCGGCAATGAGCAGTTCTTC
.	TRBV15	TRBJ1-2	TRBD1	CATSRDRTGSYGYTF	TGTGCCACCAGCAGAGACCGGACAGGGTCCTATGGCTACACCTTC
.	TRBV18	TRBJ1-1	TRBD1	CASSPGQGYTEAFF	TGTGCCAGCTCTCCGGGACAGGGTTATACTGAAGCTTTCTTT
.	TRBV15	TRBJ2-5	TRBD1	CATSRGGTAQETQYF	TGTGCCACCAGCAGAGGTGGGACAGCCCAAGAGACCCAGTACTTC
.	TRBV30	TRBJ1-4	.	CAWSVGGLNNEKLFF	TGTGCCTGGAGTGTGGGGGGGCTGAATAATGAAAAACTGTTTTTT
.	TRBV2	TRBJ1-1	.	CASNMNTEAFF	TGTGCCAGCAACATGAACACTGAAGCTTTCTTT
.	TRBV28	TRBJ2-7	.	CASRDSTLYEQYF	TGTGCCAGCAGGGACAGTACTCTATACGAGCAGTACTTC
.	TRBV18	TRBJ2-1	.	CASSLTSVTYNEQFF	TGTGCCAGCTCCTTAACATCCGTAACCTACAATGAGCAGTTCTTC
.	TRBV18	TRBJ2-1	TRBD2	CASSPQRSSGGANEQFF	TGTGCCAGCTCACCACAGAGAAGCAGCGGGGGGGCGAATGAGCAGTTCTTC
few	TRBV6-5	TRBJ2-7	.	CASSSLSRERRSEQYF	TGTGCCAGCAGTTCCCTTTCCAGGGAAAGGCGGTCCGAGCAGTACTTC
.	TRBV27	TRBJ1-1	.	CASMTLQDTTNTEAFF	TGTGCCAGCATGACCTTGCAGGACACAACGAACACTGAAGCTTTCTTT
few	TRBV28	TRBJ2-7	.	CASSATYEQYF	TGTGCCAGCAGTGCGACTTACGAGCAGTACTTC
.	TRBV6-6	TRBJ1-2	.	CASSYSSQGGDGYTF	TGTGCCAGCAGTTACTCGAGTCAGGGCGGAGATGGCTACACCTTC
few	TRBV6-5	TRBJ2-1	.	CASGRPEGEQFF	TGTGCCAGCGGCCGCCCTGAGGGTGAGCAGTTCTTC
few	TRBV7-8	TRBJ1-1	TRBD1	CASSSLPGQMNTEAFF	TGTGCCAGCAGCTCACTACCGGGACAGATGAACACTGAAGCTTTCTTT
.	TRBV30	TRBJ2-3	.	CAWTLLGTPTDTQYF	TGTGCCTGGACTCTCCTTGGGACACCCACAGATACGCAGTATTTT
.	TRBV15	TRBJ1-5	.	CATSQIGRGSSNQPQHF	TGTGCCACCAGCCAGATAGGGAGGGGTTCTAGCAATCAGCCCCAGCATTTT
.	TRBV15	TRBJ2-5	.	CATSGLLVGPETQYF	TGTGCCACCAGCGGTCTGTTGGTGGGGCCAGAGACCCAGTACTTC
few	TRBV9	TRBJ1-5	.	CASSLGTDQPQHF	TGTGCCAGCAGCCTCGGTACCGATCAGCCCCAGCATTTT
few	TRBV7-7	TRBJ2-3	.	CASSPGPGIGTDTQYF	TGTGCTAGCAGCCCTGGGCCAGGGATAGGCACAGATACGCAGTATTTT
.	TRBV7-7	TRBJ2-5	.	CASSLVLRETQYF	TGTGCCAGCAGCTTAGTTTTGCGAGAGACCCAGTACTTC
few	TRBV5-4	TRBJ1-2	.	CASSLSLGQPAGYGYTF	TGTGCCAGCAGTCTAAGTCTCGGACAGCCCGCCGGCTATGGCTACACCTTC
few	TRBV7-3	TRBJ2-3	.	CASSLGPAVTDTQYF	TGTGCCAGCAGCTTAGGGCCAGCAGTGACAGATACGCAGTATTTT
.	TRBV7-2	TRBJ1-1	.	CASRLTRAATEAFF	TGTGCCAGCCGGTTGACGCGGGCGGCCACTGAAGCTTTCTTT
few	TRBV6-5	TRBJ1-1	.	CASSRAGGTEAFF	TGTGCCAGCAGTCGCGCGGGGGGCACTGAAGCTTTCTTT
few	TRBV4-3	TRBJ2-5	.	CASSQEWQGRGTQYF	TGCGCCAGCAGCCAAGAGTGGCAGGGCCGAGGGACCCAGTACTTC
.	TRBV2	TRBJ2-5	.	CASRRQETQYF	TGTGCCAGCAGGAGGCAAGAGACCCAGTACTTC
few	TRBV5-1	TRBJ1-5	TRBD1	CASRTGPTDQPQHF	TGCGCCAGCAGGACAGGGCCGACCGATCAGCCCCAGCATTTT
few	TRBV9	TRBJ2-3	TRBD1	CASSTRTGSTDTQYF	TGTGCCAGCAGCACTCGGACAGGGAGCACAGATACGCAGTATTTT
few	TRBV29-1	TRBJ2-3	.	CSGCSGDSTDTQYF	TGCAGCGGCTGTAGCGGAGACAGCACAGATACGCAGTATTTT
few	TRBV30	TRBJ1-4	.	CAWSVWPPNEKLFF	TGTGCCTGGAGTGTATGGCCGCCTAATGAAAAACTGTTTTTT
few	TRBV5-6	TRBJ1-2	.	CASSSMGAAYGYTF	TGTGCCAGCAGCTCTATGGGGGCGGCGTATGGCTACACCTTC
few	TRBV29-1	TRBJ1-4	.	CSVDLTGANEKLFF	TGCAGCGTTGACCTCACGGGGGCTAATGAAAAACTGTTTTTT
.	TRBV27	TRBJ2-7	TRBD1	CASSLGTGNHEQYF	TGTGCCAGCAGTTTAGGGACAGGGAATCACGAGCAGTACTTC
.	TRBV5-4	TRBJ1-6	.	CASSLVERNSPLHF	TGTGCCAGCAGCTTGGTGGAGAGGAATTCACCCCTCCACTTT
few	TRBV4-2	TRBJ1-1	.	CASSRSLRPTPTEAFF	TGTGCCAGCAGCCGGTCTCTACGCCCCACGCCCACTGAAGCTTTCTTT
.	TRBV4-2	TRBJ1-1	.	CASSQGTSIMNTEAFF	TGTGCCAGCAGCCAAGGGACATCCATCATGAACACTGAAGCTTTCTTT
few	TRBV28	TRBJ2-5	.	CASIQGGQETQYF	TGTGCCTCTATACAAGGAGGCCAAGAGACCCAGTACTTC
.	TRBV2	TRBJ1-5	TRBD1	CASTMDRTNQPQHF	TGTGCCAGCACCATGGACAGGACGAATCAGCCCCAGCATTTT
few	TRBV4-1	TRBJ1-5	.	CASSQEGRNQPQHF	TGCGCCAGCAGCCAAGAGGGGCGAAATCAGCCCCAGCATTTT
few	TRBV6-6	TRBJ2-7	.	CASRDRGGNEQYF	TGTGCCAGCAGAGACAGGGGAGGGAACGAGCAGTACTTC
.	TRBV10-3	TRBJ2-7	.	CAISSLDEQYF	TGTGCCATCAGCTCCCTTGACGAGCAGTACTTC
few	TRBV7-2	TRBJ2-1	.	CASSSQGNNEQFF	TGTGCCAGCAGCTCACAGGGAAACAATGAGCAGTTCTTC
few	TRBV14	TRBJ1-1	.	CASSLQEYTEAFF	TGTGCCAGCAGCCTACAGGAGTACACTGAAGCTTTCTTT
few	TRBV30	TRBJ1-5	TRBD1	CAWSSGTGSLIGQPQHF	TGTGCCTGGAGTTCCGGGACAGGGAGCCTAATCGGTCAGCCCCAGCATTTT
.	TRBV5-1	TRBJ1-1	.	CASSFEARNTEAFF	TGCGCCAGCAGCTTTGAGGCCCGGAACACTGAAGCTTTCTTT